The 30 T cell receptor beta chains below come from one sample, sequenced in a study of cytomegalovirus exposure and HLA in healthy donors. With 60 Vbeta and 13 Jbeta primers, the PCR was carried out. Produced via immunoSEQ multiplex PCR; TCRdb's table is partial and in-frame only. The table includes tens of thousands of clones, approximately 80% detected once. Sequenced sample: PBMCs. The source is a man under 40 in good health and CMV-seronegative.

The chain combines TRBV5-6 with TRBJ2-7; D remains unclear. CDR3 length equals 14 residues. From germline, CDR1 is SGHDT and CDR2 YYEEEE. V lost 0 bases and J lost 3, with 10 bases in between. The CDR3 nucleotides read TGTGCCAGCAGCTTGGCTACCGACATCTACGAGCAGTACTTC. It specifies CASSLATDIYEQYF. Full variable domain (rest looked up from reference TRBV5-6 and TRBJ2-7): DAGVTQSPTHLIKTRGQQVTLRCSPKSGHDTVSWYQQALGQGPQFIFQYYEEEERQRGNFPDRFSGHQFPNYSSELNVNALLLGDSALYLCASSLATDIYEQYFGPGTRLTVT.

This clone has at least ten counts. The genes are TRBV4-2 and TRBJ2-7, with 9 bases aligning to TRBD2. V lost 5 bases, J lost 5 bases, and 7 bases stayed unmatched. Germline values: CDR1 LGHNA, CDR2 YNFKEQ. The CDR3 loop spans 14 amino acids. The CDR3 DNA follows: TGTGCCAGCAGCTCGCGGGGGGGCCTCGACGAGCAGTACTTC. This gives the protein CASSSRGGLDEQYF.

The chain employs TRBV7-9 and TRBJ2-7; D perhaps matches TRBD1 (6 bases). CDR1 is SEHNR and CDR2 is FQNEAQ in the germline V gene (reference sequence). V dropped 5 bases and J dropped 4 bases, with 9 bases sitting between them. The CDR3 sequence is 12 residues long. The CDR3 DNA reads as TGTGCCAGCAGCCGAACAGGGTACGAGCAGTACTTC. The encoded protein is CASSRTGYEQYF.

This rearrangement joins TRBV29-1 to TRBJ1-2; TRBD1 matches 11 bases. J gave up 5 bases and V 6 bases, and 8 bases lay outside the gene matches. Germline-derived CDR1 and CDR2 are SQVTM and ANQGSEA. CDR3 length: 14 residues. This chain's CDR3 is CSVLLGTGGYGYTF. The CDR3 DNA follows: TGCAGCGTCCTCTTGGGGACAGGGGGATATGGCTACACCTTC.

The chain recombines TRBV19 with TRBJ2-7; D is unclear. In germline, CDR1 is LNHDA, CDR2 SQIVND (reference sequence). CDR3 length: 14 residues. V dropped 3 bases and J dropped 4 bases, with 13 bases sitting between them. Written as DNA, the CDR3 is TGTGCCAGTAGTATCGTTGCAGGCGTATACGAGCAGTACTTC. Translation gives CASSIVAGVYEQYF.

V gene TRBV5-8 combines with J gene TRBJ1-5; maybe TRBD1 (6 bases). This CDR3 spans 14 amino acids. The V end lost 4 bases, the J end lost 7 bases, and 15 bases lay between the germline ends. Germline V gene lookup returns CDR1 SGHTS and CDR2 YDEGEE. The CDR3 coding sequence is TGTGCCAGCAGCCCTGGGGGGGCAAGACAGCCCCAGCATTTT. Its translation is CASSPGGARQPQHF.

This rearrangement joins TRBV28 to TRBJ1-5; TRBD1 matches 7 bases. Germline V lookup: CDR1 MDHEN, CDR2 SYDVKM. With 6 bases clipped from V and 0 bases from J, the junction kept 5 bases outside the gene matches. CDR3 length: 15 amino acids. The CDR3 here is CASSRYRGSNQPQHF. The CDR3 DNA is TGTGCCAGCAGCAGATACAGGGGTAGCAATCAGCCCCAGCATTTT.

The chain carries TRBV6-5 and TRBJ1-1; no reliable D call. The germline V and J ends were trimmed by 0 bases and 1 base, with 6 bases remaining between them. This CDR3 contains 14 residues. Germline values: CDR1 MNHEY, CDR2 SVGAGI. The CDR3 spells CASSYSYTNTEAFF. Here the CDR3 DNA reads TGTGCCAGCAGTTACTCATACACGAACACTGAAGCTTTCTTT.

The V and J genes are TRBV10-3 and TRBJ2-1; 7 nucleotides align to TRBD1. CDR1 is ENHRY and CDR2 is SYGVKD in the germline V gene. V shed 4 bases, J shed 0 bases, and the junction held 6 bases outside the gene matches. The CDR3 loop spans 16 amino acids. The DNA of the CDR3 is TGTGCCATCAGTGTACAGGGGTCCAGCTCCTACAATGAGCAGTTCTTC. Translated: CAISVQGSSSYNEQFF.

The rearrangement joins TRBV18 to TRBJ2-4; 9 nucleotides line up with TRBD1. This CDR3 is 20 amino acids long. Trimming took 1 base from V and 0 from J; bases not matched to a gene: 13. From germline, CDR1 is KGHSH and CDR2 LQKENI. In DNA form, the CDR3 reads TGTGCCAGCTCACCACGGCTGGACAGGGGCCTTGCGAAAGCCAAAAACATTCAGTACTTC. This sequence encodes CASSPRLDRGLAKAKNIQYF.

This clone was recorded a few times. The chain carries TRBV4-2 and TRBJ2-7; 9 positions match TRBD2. V dropped 0 bases and J dropped 3; count of bases not matched to a gene: 6. CDR1 is LGHNA, CDR2 YNFKEQ, per germline. The CDR3 has 16 amino acids. The CDR3 is CASSQDLRTSDYEQYF. In DNA form, the CDR3 reads TGTGCCAGCAGCCAAGATTTGAGGACTAGCGACTACGAGCAGTACTTC.

The V call is TRBV6-6, the J call TRBJ1-1; TRBD1 matches at 8 bases. The V segment lost 6 bases and the J segment 5 bases; nucleotides outside the gene matches: 5. CDR1 MNHNY and CDR2 SVGAGI come from the germline V gene (reference sequence). The CDR3 sequence is 13 residues long. The CDR3 sequence: CASSPDRGTEAFF. DNA of the CDR3: TGTGCCAGCAGCCCAGACAGGGGAACTGAAGCTTTCTTT.

This clone was counted only a few times. The chain links TRBV4-2 to TRBJ2-2, with 10 nucleotides matching TRBD1. J was trimmed by 5 bases and V by 4 bases; bases with no gene match: 7. Germline values: CDR1 LGHNA, CDR2 YNFKEQ. There are 16 residues in the CDR3. The CDR3 DNA is TGTGCCAGCAGCCGCCCGGGACAGGGGAGGACCGGGGAGCTGTTTTTT. This codes for CASSRPGQGRTGELFF.

The chain recombines TRBV11-3 with TRBJ2-1; 8 bases map to TRBD2. CDR1 SGHNT and CDR2 YENEEA come from the germline V gene. There are 17 residues in the CDR3. The trim removed 3 bases at V and 6 bases at J, leaving 13 bases unmatched. CDR3 protein: CASSFSRLSGGINEQFF. The CDR3 DNA reads as TGTGCCAGCAGCTTTTCCCGTCTGTCGGGGGGGATCAATGAGCAGTTCTTC.

The V call is TRBV6-5, the J call TRBJ2-7; D perhaps matches TRBD2 (5 bases). Germline lookup yields CDR1 MNHEY and CDR2 SVGAGI. The CDR3 sequence is 14 residues long. Trimming stripped 6 bases from V and 0 bases from J, with 12 bases between. CDR3 nucleotides: TGTGCCAGCAGCCTCTGGACTGACTCCTACGAGCAGTACTTC. This gives the protein CASSLWTDSYEQYF.

The rearrangement uses TRBV10-3 and TRBJ2-1; 7 bases agree with TRBD2. This CDR3 contains 15 residues. The V gene's germline CDR1 is ENHRY and CDR2 SYGVKD. V gave up 4 bases and J gave up 6 bases; unmatched junction bases: 9. In nucleotides, the CDR3 is TGTGCCATCAGTGCGGTGTCTAGCGGCTTCAATGAGCAGTTCTTC. Translating it yields CAISAVSSGFNEQFF.

The rearrangement joins TRBV7-9 to TRBJ2-1; D perhaps matches TRBD2 (6 bases). The CDR3 is 15 residues long. The V and J ends lost 0 bases and 4 bases respectively, with 10 bases between them. Germline CDR1 is SEHNR and CDR2 is FQNEAQ (reference sequence). CDR3: CASSLAGTSYNEQFF. CDR3 DNA: TGTGCCAGCAGCTTAGCCGGGACTTCTTACAATGAGCAGTTCTTC.

The chain has TRBV6-6 and TRBJ2-1, with D perhaps TRBD2 (7 bases). Germline V gene lookup returns CDR1 MNHNY and CDR2 SVGAGI (reference sequence). V lost 2 bases and J 2 bases, leaving 13 bases between the germline ends. The CDR3 covers 16 residues. CDR3 loop: CASSYPRGATYNEQFF. CDR3 DNA: TGTGCCAGCAGTTACCCCCGGGGGGCCACCTACAATGAGCAGTTCTTC.

The V gene is TRBV25-1, the J gene TRBJ1-1; D might be TRBD1 (6 bases). Looked up from germline, CDR1 is MGHDK and CDR2 is SYGVNS. The CDR3 is 12 residues long. Trimming took 5 bases from V and 10 from J, leaving 14 bases between them. CDR3 nucleotides: TGTGCCAGCAGTTTAAAACAGGGTAGAGCTTTCTTT. Residues: CASSLKQGRAFF. The full variable domain, with the rest looked up from reference TRBV25-1 and TRBJ1-1, is EADIYQTPRYLVIGTGKKITLECSQTMGHDKMYWYQQDPGMELHLIHYSYGVNSTEKGDLSSESTVSRIRTEHFPLTLESARPSHTSQYLCASSLKQGRAFFGQGTRLTVV.

J is TRBJ2-5 and V is TRBV18; the match to TRBD1 covers 9 bases. The end of the DNA is better explained by TRBJ2-7, so the J call may be wrong. Germline loops: CDR1 KGHSH, CDR2 LQKENI. CDR3 length: 15 amino acids. CDR3 in amino acids: CASSLAGTGSYEQYF. DNA of the CDR3: TGTGCCAGCTCACTTGCCGGGACAGGGTCCTACGAGCAGTACTTC.

The chain recombines TRBV2 with TRBJ2-7, with D possibly matching TRBD1 (8 bases). The CDR3 length is 15 residues. With 3 bases removed from V and 5 bases from J, the gap between germline ends came to 17 bases. CDR1 is SNHLY, CDR2 FYNNEI, per germline. The CDR3 region is CASSDMTGAGDEQYF. CDR3 nucleotide sequence: TGTGCCAGCAGTGACATGACAGGGGCGGGGGACGAGCAGTACTTC. Supplemented by reference TRBV2 and TRBJ2-7, the full variable domain reads EPEVTQTPSHQVTQMGQEVILRCVPISNHLYFYWYRQILGQKVEFLVSFYNNEISEKSEIFDDQFSVERPDGSNFTLKIRSTKLEDSAMYFCASSDMTGAGDEQYFGPGTRLTVT.

This clone was seen a handful of times. J is TRBJ1-1 and V is TRBV6-1, with D perhaps TRBD1 (5 bases). This CDR3 is 14 amino acids long. Per the germline V gene, CDR1 is MNHNS and CDR2 is SASEGT. V lost 5 bases and J lost 3, with 13 bases in between. The CDR3 bases are TGTGCCAGCAGTATGACAGAGGCGGACACTGAAGCTTTCTTT. This sequence encodes CASSMTEADTEAFF.

The chain employs TRBV6-6 and TRBJ2-7; 9 positions agree with TRBD1. Germline values: CDR1 MNHNY, CDR2 SVGAGI (reference sequence). The V gene end was trimmed by 6 bases and the J gene end by 2 bases; junction bases not matched to a gene: 8. The CDR3 length is 15 residues. The CDR3 sequence is CASSLGQGFPYEQYF. The CDR3 nucleotides are TGTGCCAGCAGCCTAGGACAGGGGTTTCCCTACGAGCAGTACTTC.

The chain recombines TRBV7-2 with TRBJ2-1; D not certain. The germline V and J ends were trimmed by 1 base and 7 bases, with 8 bases remaining between them. Germline V gene data show CDR1 as SGHTA and CDR2 as FQGNSA. CDR3 size: 13 residues. CDR3 sequence: CASSLDGQNEQFF. CDR3 in DNA: TGTGCCAGCAGCTTAGATGGTCAGAATGAGCAGTTCTTC.

Only a few counts were recorded for this clone. The chain employs TRBV7-9 and TRBJ2-7; a possible D gene is TRBD1 (6 bases). The CDR3 extends over 14 amino acids. The germline CDR1 and CDR2 sequences are SEHNR and FQNEAQ (reference sequence). The V gene lost 6 bases and the J gene lost 6 bases, with 18 bases spanning the gap. CDR3 nucleotide sequence: TGTGCCAGCAGGTCCGGGACAAGGTCGCGCGAGCAGTACTTC. Amino acids: CASRSGTRSREQYF.

The chain is built from TRBV5-4 and TRBJ1-1; TRBD1 matches at 7 bases. CDR1 SGHNT and CDR2 YYREEE come from the germline V gene (reference sequence). V was clipped by 2 bases and J by 4 bases; unmatched bases: 5. The CDR3 covers 14 residues. CDR3 in amino acids: CASSLMTGITEAFF. The CDR3 DNA reads as TGTGCCAGCAGCTTAATGACAGGGATCACTGAAGCTTTCTTT.

The chain links TRBV2 to TRBJ2-3; D remains ambiguous. The CDR3 contains 12 residues. Germline V gene data show CDR1 as SNHLY and CDR2 as FYNNEI. With 4 bases removed from V and 1 base from J, the gap between germline ends came to 3 bases. The chain's CDR3 is CASSAGTDTQYF. CDR3 in DNA: TGTGCCAGCAGTGCGGGCACAGATACGCAGTATTTT.

The sample holds a few counts of this clone. The CDR3 DNA sequence: TGCAGCGTTAAGGACAGGTGGTTAGATACGCAGTATTTT. This sequence encodes CSVKDRWLDTQYF. The rearrangement joins TRBV29-1 to TRBJ2-3; TRBD1 agrees at 7 bases. The CDR3 totals 13 residues. In germline, CDR1 is SQVTM, CDR2 ANQGSEA. J was trimmed by 5 bases and V by 5 bases; bases with no gene match: 7.

The J gene is TRBJ2-7, the V gene TRBV5-4, with no clear D. The CDR3 is 15 amino acids. The V gene lost 3 bases and the J gene lost 3 bases, with 16 bases spanning the gap. Per the germline V gene, CDR1 is SGHNT and CDR2 is YYREEE (reference sequence). Here the CDR3 DNA reads TGTGCCAGCAGCTCCGACAAGGATCTCCTCTACGAGCAGTACTTC. It translates to CASSSDKDLLYEQYF.

This chain joins TRBV15 and TRBJ2-3; TRBD2 matches at 12 bases. Germline trimming cut 0 bases from V and 5 bases from J; bases unmatched to any gene: 3. The CDR3 is made up of 16 amino acids. The germline CDR1 and CDR2 sequences are LNHNV and YYDKDF (reference sequence). Here the CDR3 DNA reads TGTGCCACCAGCAGAGAACTAGCGGGAGGTTTAGATACGCAGTATTTT. Its protein product is CATSRELAGGLDTQYF. The full variable domain, completed using reference TRBV15 and TRBJ2-3, is DAMVIQNPRYQVTQFGKPVTLSCSQTLNHNVMYWYQQKSSQAPKLLFHYYDKDFNNEADTPDNFQSRRPNTSFCFLDIRSPGLGDTAMYLCATSRELAGGLDTQYFGPGTRLTVL.